This entry features one T cell receptor (beta chain) sequence. Its target is not known. Germline is not matched at one junction end, which may reflect a read error. This sample is drawn from a study of cytomegalovirus exposure and HLA in healthy donors. Both 60 Vbeta primers and 13 Jbeta primers went into the PCR. TCRdb keeps only in-frame clones here, not all; method: immunoSEQ multiplex PCR. The table lists 35,000 to 50,000 clones, around 50% of them singletons. Study results and limitations: While the bulk of TCR sequences proved rare, some public TCRs turned up in many donors.

The TCR comes from a human donor in good health. Input material: PBMCs.

CDR3 bases: TGCGCCACCAGGGGACTAGCGGGAGCCGGCGGGGAGTTGTTTTTT. Translated: CATRGLAGAGGELFF. J is TRBJ2-2 and V is TRBV5-1, with 14 positions matching TRBD2. CDR1 is SGHRS and CDR2 is YFSETQ in the germline V gene. The CDR3 has 15 residues.